Listed here is a single T cell receptor beta chain. Its antigen is as yet unknown. The CDR3 ends on some other residue instead of the conserved phenylalanine or tryptophan, so this is likely a read error. Unsorted bulk tissue, about 19-32 mg of it, served as the source for co-extraction of RNA and DNA. The sample originates from a study of tumor-infiltrating lymphocytes in primary liver carcinoma. Study as a whole: Spanning 4.2 to 10 cm, the tumors were T1-T3 N0M0.

The study, taken as a whole, reports: Tumor specimens were characterized by a significantly higher top-250-clone fraction than blood (p = 0.039).

This CDR3 spans 16 amino acids. Per germline, CDR1 SGHAT and CDR2 FQNNGV. Using a constant-region primer together with ProtoScript II reverse transcriptase, TCR beta cDNA was made from around 500 ng of total RNA. Three nested multiplex PCR rounds, a slightly modified ARM-PCR, produced the libraries for TCR beta. Each of the first two PCR rounds ran roughly 10 cycles with TRBV1-TRBV30 forward and C-beta reverse primers. A single record per CDR3 protein comes from TCRdb applying MiXCR to the multiplex PCR reads. The repertoire holds roughly 53,000 distinct CDR3 sequences, over 70% seen once, with less than 30% in the top ten.

Material for sequencing was liver tumor tissue from sampling region 2. Subset given: tumor region T2, inferior pole. The sequence was obtained from a man in his forties with primary liver carcinoma and hepatitis B virus infection. The rearrangement uses TRBV11-2 and TRBJ2-1; 8 positions match TRBD2. CDR3 amino acids: CAGSLDIGLAMGEQFS. The CDR3 region has the DNA TGTGCCGGCAGCTTGGATATAGGACTAGCCATGGGTGAGCAGTTCTCC.